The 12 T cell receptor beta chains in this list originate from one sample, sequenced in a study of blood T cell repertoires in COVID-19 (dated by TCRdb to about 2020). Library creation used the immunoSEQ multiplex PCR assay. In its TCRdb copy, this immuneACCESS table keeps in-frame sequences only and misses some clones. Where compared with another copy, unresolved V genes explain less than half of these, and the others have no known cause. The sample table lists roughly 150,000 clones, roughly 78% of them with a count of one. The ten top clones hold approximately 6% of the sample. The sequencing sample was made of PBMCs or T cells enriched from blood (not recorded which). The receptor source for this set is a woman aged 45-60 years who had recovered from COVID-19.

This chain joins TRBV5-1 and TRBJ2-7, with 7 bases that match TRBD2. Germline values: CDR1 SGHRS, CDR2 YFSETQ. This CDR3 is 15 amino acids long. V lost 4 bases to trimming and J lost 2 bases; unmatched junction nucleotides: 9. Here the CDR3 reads CASSAGTGGTYEQYF. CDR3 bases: TGCGCCAGCAGCGCCGGGACGGGGGGAACCTACGAGCAGTACTTC.

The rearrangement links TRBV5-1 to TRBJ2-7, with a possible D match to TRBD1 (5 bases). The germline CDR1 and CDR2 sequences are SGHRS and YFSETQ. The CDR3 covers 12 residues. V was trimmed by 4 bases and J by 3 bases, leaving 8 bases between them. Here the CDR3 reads CASSDDSYEQYF. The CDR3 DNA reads TGCGCCAGCAGCGACGACAGCTACGAGCAGTACTTC. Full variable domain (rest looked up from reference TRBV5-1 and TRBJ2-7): KAGVTQTPRYLIKTRGQQVTLSCSPISGHRSVSWYQQTPGQGLQFLFEYFSETQRNKGNFPGRFSGRQFSNSRSEMNVSTLELGDSALYLCASSDDSYEQYFGPGTRLTVT.

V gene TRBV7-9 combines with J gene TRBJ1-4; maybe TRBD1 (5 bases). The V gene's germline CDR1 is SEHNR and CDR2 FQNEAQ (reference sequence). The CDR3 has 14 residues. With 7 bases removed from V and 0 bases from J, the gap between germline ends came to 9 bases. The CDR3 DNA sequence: TGTGCCAGCACGGAACAGGCAACTAATGAAAAACTGTTTTTT. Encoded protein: CASTEQATNEKLFF.

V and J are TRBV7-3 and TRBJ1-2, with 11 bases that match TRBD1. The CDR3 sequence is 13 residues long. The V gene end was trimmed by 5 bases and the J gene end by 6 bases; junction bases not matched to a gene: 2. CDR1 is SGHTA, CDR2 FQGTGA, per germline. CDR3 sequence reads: CASSAGQGDGYTF. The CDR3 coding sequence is TGTGCCAGCAGCGCGGGACAGGGGGATGGCTACACCTTC.

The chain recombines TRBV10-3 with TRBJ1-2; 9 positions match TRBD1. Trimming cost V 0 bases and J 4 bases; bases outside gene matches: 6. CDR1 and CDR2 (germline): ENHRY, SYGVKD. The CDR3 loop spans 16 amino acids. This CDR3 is CAISESNRGQGYGYTF. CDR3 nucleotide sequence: TGTGCCATCAGTGAGTCGAACAGGGGGCAAGGCTATGGCTACACCTTC.

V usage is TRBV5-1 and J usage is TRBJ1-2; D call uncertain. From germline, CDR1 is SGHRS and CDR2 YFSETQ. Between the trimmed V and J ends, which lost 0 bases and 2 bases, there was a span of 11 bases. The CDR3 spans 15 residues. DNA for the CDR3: TGCGCCAGCAGCTTGGGAGGTGGCAGAAACTATGGCTACACCTTC. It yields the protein CASSLGGGRNYGYTF. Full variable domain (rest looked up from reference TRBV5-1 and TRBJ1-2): KAGVTQTPRYLIKTRGQQVTLSCSPISGHRSVSWYQQTPGQGLQFLFEYFSETQRNKGNFPGRFSGRQFSNSRSEMNVSTLELGDSALYLCASSLGGGRNYGYTFGSGTRLTVV.

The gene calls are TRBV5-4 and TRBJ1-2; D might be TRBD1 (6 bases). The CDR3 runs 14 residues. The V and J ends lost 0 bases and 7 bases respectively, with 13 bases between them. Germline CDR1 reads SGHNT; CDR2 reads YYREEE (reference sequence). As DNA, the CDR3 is TGTGCCAGCAGCTTGGCAGAACAGGGCAGTGGCTACACCTTC. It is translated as CASSLAEQGSGYTF.

For the CDR3, the DNA is TGTGCCAGCAGCCCCCAGGGGGCTGACAATGAGCAGTTCTTC. Encoded protein: CASSPQGADNEQFF. The V and J genes are TRBV7-3 and TRBJ2-1; TRBD1 matches at 8 bases. The J segment lost 5 bases and the V segment lost 5 bases, leaving 5 bases of the junction unmatched. The CDR3 covers 14 residues. CDR1 and CDR2 (germline): SGHTA, FQGTGA.

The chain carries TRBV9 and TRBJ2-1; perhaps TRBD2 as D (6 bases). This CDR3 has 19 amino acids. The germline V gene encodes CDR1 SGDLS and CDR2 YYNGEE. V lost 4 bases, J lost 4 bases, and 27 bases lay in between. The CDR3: CASSSLGGLPVLGYNEQFF. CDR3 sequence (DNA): TGTGCCAGCAGCTCCCTCGGGGGACTCCCCGTGTTGGGATACAATGAGCAGTTCTTC.

The CDR3 DNA is TGTGCCAACTCCTCGGGACAGTTGTACAATGAGCAGTTCTTC. Translation: CANSSGQLYNEQFF. The genes are TRBV28 and TRBJ2-1, with 7 bases aligning to TRBD1. The CDR3 is 14 residues long. Germline V lookup: CDR1 MDHEN, CDR2 SYDVKM. The ends lost 10 bases at V and 4 bases at J; junction bases unmatched: 10.

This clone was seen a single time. CDR3 in DNA: TGTGCCAGCAGCGACGGGGGGGCCGCAGATACGCAGTATTTT. Amino acid sequence: CASSDGGAADTQYF. The chain joins TRBV7-2 to TRBJ2-3; 8 bases line up with TRBD2. Trimming cost V 5 bases and J 4 bases; bases outside gene matches: 5. CDR3 length: 14 amino acids. The germline gives CDR1 SGHTA, CDR2 FQGNSA.

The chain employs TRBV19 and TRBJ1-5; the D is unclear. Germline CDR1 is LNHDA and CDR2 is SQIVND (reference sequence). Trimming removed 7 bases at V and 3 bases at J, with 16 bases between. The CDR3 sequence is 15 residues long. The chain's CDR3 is CASNSGIYDNQPQHF. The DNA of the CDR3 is TGTGCCAGTAACTCCGGGATATATGACAATCAGCCCCAGCATTTT.